This T cell receptor beta chain was sequenced for a study of cytomegalovirus exposure and HLA in healthy donors. Use of 60 Vbeta and 13 Jbeta primers characterized the PCR. TCRdb keeps only in-frame clones here, not all; method: immunoSEQ multiplex PCR. In the table there are 160,000 or so clones, roughly 79% of which are singletons. V was trimmed by 3 bases and J by 16 bases, leaving 19 bases between them. The germline V gene has CDR1 SEHNR and CDR2 FQNEAQ (reference sequence). CDR3 length equals 13 residues. Study-level findings and limits: Association of under 20,000 TCR beta sequences with HLA alleles was found at 0.05 false discovery rate in a later analysis. The productive fraction for most TCR beta V segments was about 90% or about 30% in an earlier analysis.

Of note for this clone: Its antigen is still unknown.

The genes are TRBV7-9 and TRBJ2-1, with D possibly TRBD1 on 7 matching bases. The sequencing sample was made of PBMCs. This sequence was found in a woman between 18 and 29 years old in good health and CMV-seropositive. The CDR3 DNA reads TGTGCCAGCAGCTTGGAGGGCGGGACAGTGGAATTCTTC. It encodes CASSLEGGTVEFF.